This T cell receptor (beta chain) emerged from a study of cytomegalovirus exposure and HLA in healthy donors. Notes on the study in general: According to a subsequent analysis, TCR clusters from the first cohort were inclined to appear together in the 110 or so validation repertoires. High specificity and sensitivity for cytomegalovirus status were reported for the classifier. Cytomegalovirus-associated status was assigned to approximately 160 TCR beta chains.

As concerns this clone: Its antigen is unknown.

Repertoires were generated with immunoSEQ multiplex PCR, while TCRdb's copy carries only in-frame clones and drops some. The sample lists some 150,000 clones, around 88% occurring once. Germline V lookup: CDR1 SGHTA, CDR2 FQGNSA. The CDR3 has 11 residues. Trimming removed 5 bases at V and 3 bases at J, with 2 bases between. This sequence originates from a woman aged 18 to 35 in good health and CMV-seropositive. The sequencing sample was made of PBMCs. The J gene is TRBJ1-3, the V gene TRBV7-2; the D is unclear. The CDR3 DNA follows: TGTGCCAGCAGCCATGGAAACACCATATATTTT. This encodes CASSHGNTIYF.